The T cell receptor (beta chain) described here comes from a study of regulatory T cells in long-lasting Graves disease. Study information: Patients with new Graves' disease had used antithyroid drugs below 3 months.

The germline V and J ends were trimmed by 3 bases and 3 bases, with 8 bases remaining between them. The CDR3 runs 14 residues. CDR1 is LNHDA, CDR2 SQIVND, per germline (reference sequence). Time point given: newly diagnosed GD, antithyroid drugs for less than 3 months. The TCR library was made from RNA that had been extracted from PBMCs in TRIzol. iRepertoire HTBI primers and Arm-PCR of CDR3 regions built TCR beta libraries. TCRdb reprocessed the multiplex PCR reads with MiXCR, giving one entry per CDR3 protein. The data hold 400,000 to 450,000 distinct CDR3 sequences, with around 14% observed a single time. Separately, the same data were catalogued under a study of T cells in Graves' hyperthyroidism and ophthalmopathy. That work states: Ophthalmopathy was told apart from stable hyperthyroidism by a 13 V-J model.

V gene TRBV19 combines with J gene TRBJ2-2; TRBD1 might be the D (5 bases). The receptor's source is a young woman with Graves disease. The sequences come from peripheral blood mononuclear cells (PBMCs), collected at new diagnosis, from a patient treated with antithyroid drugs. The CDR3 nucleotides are TGTGCCAGTAGTATGGTCAGGGACACCGGGGAGCTGTTTTTT. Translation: CASSMVRDTGELFF.